The following is a T cell receptor (beta chain) sequence with its context. Its specificity is not known. The PCR contained 60 Vbeta and 13 Jbeta primers. Produced via immunoSEQ multiplex PCR; TCRdb's table is partial and in-frame only. The sample records approximately 88,000 clones, roughly three quarters being singletons. Per the germline V gene, CDR1 is LNHNV and CDR2 is YYDKDF (reference sequence). The CDR3 totals 15 residues. Deletions cut 2 bases from V and 0 bases from J, with 9 bases between. This record comes from a study of cytomegalovirus exposure and HLA in healthy donors. As for the study in general: A data release that came early held some 79 million unique TCRs from HLA-typed donors.

Study findings and constraints: Productive rates of about 90% or about 30% were seen for most TCR beta V segments in an earlier analysis. CMV antigen specificity of three CMV-associated chains was confirmed in vitro.

The sequence came from a male donor in good health and CMV-seronegative. Material: PBMCs. The chain employs TRBV15 and TRBJ2-3, with D tentatively TRBD2 (6 bases). CDR3 residues: CATSRTGTSTDTQYF. The CDR3 coding sequence is TGTGCCACCAGCAGAACCGGGACTAGCACAGATACGCAGTATTTT.